This TCR beta chain was recovered during a study of cytomegalovirus exposure and HLA in healthy donors. The CDR3 has 15 residues. Trimming removed 7 bases from V and 8 bases from J; junction bases left unmatched: 7. Germline CDR1 reads LGHNT; CDR2 reads FRNRAP. About this clone itself: Its antigen is unidentified.

It was with 60 Vbeta and 13 Jbeta primers that the PCR ran. This table comes from immunoSEQ multiplex PCR, and its TCRdb copy is limited to in-frame clones, with some not included. Of about 130,000 clones in the sample, about 73% were seen once. Overall study results and limits: Relative to the approximately 700-donor mean, N-insertions were reportedly fewer in an Asian-associated ancestry cluster in a later analysis. Among the sequence variants, a highly shared cluster was likely an artifact of sequencing.

The chain combines TRBV12-5 with TRBJ2-1; 14 bases agree with TRBD2. This TCR derives from a woman in her forties or fifties in good health and CMV-seropositive. Sequenced input: PBMCs. The CDR3 protein is CASAKGLAGADEQFF. Here the CDR3 DNA reads TGTGCTAGTGCCAAGGGACTAGCGGGGGCTGATGAGCAGTTCTTC.